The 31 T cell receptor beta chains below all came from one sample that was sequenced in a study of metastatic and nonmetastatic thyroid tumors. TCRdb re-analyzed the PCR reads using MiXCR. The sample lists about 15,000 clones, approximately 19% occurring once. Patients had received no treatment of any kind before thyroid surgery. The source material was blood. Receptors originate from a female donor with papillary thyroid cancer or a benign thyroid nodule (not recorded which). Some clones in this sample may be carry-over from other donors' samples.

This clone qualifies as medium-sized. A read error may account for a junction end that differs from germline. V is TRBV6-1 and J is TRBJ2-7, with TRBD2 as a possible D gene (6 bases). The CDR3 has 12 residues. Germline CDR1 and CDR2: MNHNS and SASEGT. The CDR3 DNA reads TGTGCCAGCAGGAGGGACTCCCACGAGCAGTACTTC. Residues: CASRRDSHEQYF.

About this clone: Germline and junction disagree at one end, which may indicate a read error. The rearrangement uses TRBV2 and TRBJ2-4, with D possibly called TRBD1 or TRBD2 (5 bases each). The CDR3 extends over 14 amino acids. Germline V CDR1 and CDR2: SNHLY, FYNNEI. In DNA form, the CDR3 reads TGTTCCAGCTGGGAACTAGGAGGACAAAACTTTCAGTACTTC. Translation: CSSWELGGQNFQYF. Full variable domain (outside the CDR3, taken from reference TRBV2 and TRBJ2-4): EPEVTQTPSHQVTQMGQEVILRCVPISNHLYFYWYRQILGQKVEFLVSFYNNEISEKSEIFDDQFSVERPDGSNFTLKIRSTKLEDSAMYFCSSWELGGQNFQYFGAGTRLSVL.

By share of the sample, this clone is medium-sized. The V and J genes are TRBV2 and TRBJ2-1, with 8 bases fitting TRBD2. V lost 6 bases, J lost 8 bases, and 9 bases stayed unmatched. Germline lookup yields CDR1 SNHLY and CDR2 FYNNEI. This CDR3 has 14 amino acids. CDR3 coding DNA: TGTGCCAGCAGACGGGAGGGTCTATTCTATGAGCAGTTCTTC. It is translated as CASRREGLFYEQFF.

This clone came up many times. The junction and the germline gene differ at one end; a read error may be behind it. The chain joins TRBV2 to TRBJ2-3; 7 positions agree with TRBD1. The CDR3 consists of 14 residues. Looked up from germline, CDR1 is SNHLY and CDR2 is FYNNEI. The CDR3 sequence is CASNEQGSTDTQYF. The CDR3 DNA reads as TGTGCCAGCAATGAACAGGGGTCCACAGATACGCAGTATTTT.

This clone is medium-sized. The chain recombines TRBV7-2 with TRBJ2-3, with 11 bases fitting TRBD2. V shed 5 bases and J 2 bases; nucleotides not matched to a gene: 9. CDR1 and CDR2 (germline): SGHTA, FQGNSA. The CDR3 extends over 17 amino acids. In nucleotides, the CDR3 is TGTGCCAGCAGCAAGAGAAGACTAGCGGGAACCACAGATACGCAGTATTTT. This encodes CASSKRRLAGTTDTQYF.

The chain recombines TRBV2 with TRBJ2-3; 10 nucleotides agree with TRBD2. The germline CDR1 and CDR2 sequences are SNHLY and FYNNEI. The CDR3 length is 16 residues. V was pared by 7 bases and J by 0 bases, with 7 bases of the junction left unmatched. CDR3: CASKASGSNSTDTQYF. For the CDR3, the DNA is TGTGCCAGCAAGGCTAGCGGGAGTAACAGCACAGATACGCAGTATTTT.

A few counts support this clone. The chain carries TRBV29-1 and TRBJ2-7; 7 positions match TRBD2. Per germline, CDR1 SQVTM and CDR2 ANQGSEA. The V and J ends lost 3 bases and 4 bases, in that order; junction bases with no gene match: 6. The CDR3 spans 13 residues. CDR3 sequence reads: CSVEGGEGYEQYF. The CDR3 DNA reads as TGCAGCGTTGAGGGCGGGGAGGGATACGAGCAGTACTTC.

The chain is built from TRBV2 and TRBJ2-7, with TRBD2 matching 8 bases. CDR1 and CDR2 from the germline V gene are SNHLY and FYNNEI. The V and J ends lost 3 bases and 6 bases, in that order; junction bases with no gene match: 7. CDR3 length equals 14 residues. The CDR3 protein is CASSDTGRESEQYF. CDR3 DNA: TGTGCCAGCAGTGATACCGGGAGGGAGTCCGAGCAGTACTTC.

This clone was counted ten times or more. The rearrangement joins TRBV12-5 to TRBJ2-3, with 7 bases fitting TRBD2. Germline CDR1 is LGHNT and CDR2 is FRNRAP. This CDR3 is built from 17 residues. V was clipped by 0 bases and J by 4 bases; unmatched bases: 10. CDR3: CASGLVLGSGTADTQYF. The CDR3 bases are TGTGCTAGTGGTTTGGTCCTTGGGAGCGGGACCGCAGATACGCAGTATTTT.

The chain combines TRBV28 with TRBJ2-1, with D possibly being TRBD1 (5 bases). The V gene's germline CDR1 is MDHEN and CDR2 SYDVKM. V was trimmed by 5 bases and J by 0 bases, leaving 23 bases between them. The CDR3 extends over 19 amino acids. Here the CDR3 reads CASSLGHAPPQSSYNEQFF. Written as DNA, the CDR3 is TGTGCCAGCAGTCTGGGGCATGCTCCTCCTCAGAGCTCCTACAATGAGCAGTTCTTC.

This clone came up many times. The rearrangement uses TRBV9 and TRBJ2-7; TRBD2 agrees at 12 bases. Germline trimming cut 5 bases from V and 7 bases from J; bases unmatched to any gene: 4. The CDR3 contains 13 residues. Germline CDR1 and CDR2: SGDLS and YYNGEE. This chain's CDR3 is CASRSGLAGEQYF. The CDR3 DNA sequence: TGTGCCAGCAGATCTGGACTAGCGGGAGAGCAGTACTTC.

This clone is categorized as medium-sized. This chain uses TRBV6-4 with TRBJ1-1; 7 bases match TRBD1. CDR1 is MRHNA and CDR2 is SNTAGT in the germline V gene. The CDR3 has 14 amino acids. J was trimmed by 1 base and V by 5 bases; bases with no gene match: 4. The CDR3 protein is CASSWTGANTEAFF. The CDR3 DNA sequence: TGTGCCAGCAGTTGGACAGGAGCGAACACTGAAGCTTTCTTT.

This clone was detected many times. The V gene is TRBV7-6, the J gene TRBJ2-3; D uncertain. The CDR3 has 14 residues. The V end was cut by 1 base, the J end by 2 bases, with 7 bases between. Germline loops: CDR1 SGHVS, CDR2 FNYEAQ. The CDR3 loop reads CASSLGGHTDTQYF. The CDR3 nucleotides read TGTGCCAGCAGCTTAGGCGGCCACACAGATACGCAGTATTTT. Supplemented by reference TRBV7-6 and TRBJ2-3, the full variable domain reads GAGVSQSPRYKVTKRGQDVALRCDPISGHVSLYWYRQALGQGPEFLTYFNYEAQQDKSGLPNDRFSAERPEGSISTLTIQRTEQRDSAMYRCASSLGGHTDTQYFGPGTRLTVL.

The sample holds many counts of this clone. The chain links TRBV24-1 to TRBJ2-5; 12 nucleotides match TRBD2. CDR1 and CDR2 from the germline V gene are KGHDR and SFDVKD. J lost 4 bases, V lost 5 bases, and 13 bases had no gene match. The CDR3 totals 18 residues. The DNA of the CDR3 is TGTGCCACCAGTGGAAGGCCCTCTAGCGGGAGGGCCTTAGAGACCCAGTACTTC. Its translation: CATSGRPSSGRALETQYF.

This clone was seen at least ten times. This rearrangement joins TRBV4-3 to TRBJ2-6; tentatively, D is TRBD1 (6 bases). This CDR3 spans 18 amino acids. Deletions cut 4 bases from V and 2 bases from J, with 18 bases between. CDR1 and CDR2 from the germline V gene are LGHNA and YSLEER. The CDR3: CASSPRGRGMTGANVLTF. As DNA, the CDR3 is TGCGCCAGCAGCCCCCGGGGTAGGGGGATGACTGGGGCCAACGTCCTGACTTTC.

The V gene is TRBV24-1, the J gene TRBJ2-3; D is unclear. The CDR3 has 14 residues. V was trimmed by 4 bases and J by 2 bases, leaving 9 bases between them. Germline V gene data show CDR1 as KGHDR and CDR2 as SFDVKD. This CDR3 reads CATSDAYSTDTQYF. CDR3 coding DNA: TGTGCCACCAGTGACGCCTACTCCACAGATACGCAGTATTTT.

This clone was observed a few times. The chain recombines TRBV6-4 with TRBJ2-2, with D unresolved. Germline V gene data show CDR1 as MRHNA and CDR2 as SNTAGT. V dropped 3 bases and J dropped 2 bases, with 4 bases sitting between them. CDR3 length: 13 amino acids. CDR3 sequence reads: CASSEDNTGELFF. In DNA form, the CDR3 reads TGTGCCAGCAGTGAGGACAACACCGGGGAGCTGTTTTTT.

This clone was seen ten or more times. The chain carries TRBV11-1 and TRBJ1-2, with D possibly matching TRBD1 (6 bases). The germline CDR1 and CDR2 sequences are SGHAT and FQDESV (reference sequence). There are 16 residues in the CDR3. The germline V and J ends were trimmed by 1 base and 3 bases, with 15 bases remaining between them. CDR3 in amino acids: CASSLVSIRGDYGYTF. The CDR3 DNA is TGTGCCAGCAGCTTAGTCTCTATCAGGGGTGACTATGGCTACACCTTC. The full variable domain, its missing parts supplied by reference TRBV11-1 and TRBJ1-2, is EAEVAQSPRYKITEKSQAVAFWCDPISGHATLYWYRQILGQGPELLVQFQDESVVDDSQLPKDRFSAERLKGVDSTLKIQPAELGDSAMYLCASSLVSIRGDYGYTFGSGTRLTVV.

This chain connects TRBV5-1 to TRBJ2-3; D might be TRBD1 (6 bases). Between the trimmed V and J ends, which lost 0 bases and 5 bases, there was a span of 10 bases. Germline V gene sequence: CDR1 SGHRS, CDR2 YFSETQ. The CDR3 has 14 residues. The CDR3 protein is CASSLGTAGDTQYF. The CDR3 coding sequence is TGCGCCAGCAGCTTGGGGACAGCTGGAGATACGCAGTATTTT.

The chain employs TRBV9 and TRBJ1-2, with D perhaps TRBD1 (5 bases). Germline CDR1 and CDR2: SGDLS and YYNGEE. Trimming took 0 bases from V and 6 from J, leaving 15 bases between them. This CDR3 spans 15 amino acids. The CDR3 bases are TGTGCCAGCAGCGTAGATCCTCAGGGTAGGGATGGCTACACCTTC. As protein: CASSVDPQGRDGYTF.

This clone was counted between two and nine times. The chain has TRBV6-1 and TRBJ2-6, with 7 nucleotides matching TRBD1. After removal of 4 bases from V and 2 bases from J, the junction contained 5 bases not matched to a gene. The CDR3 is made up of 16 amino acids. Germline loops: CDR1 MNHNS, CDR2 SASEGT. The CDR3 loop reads CASSAGQVAGANVLTF. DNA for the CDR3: TGTGCCAGCAGTGCCGGACAGGTCGCTGGGGCCAACGTCCTGACTTTC.

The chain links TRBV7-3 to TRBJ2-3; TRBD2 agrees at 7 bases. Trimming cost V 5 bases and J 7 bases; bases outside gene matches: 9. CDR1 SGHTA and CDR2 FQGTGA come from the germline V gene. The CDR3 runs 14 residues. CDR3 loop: CASSQVAGDYTQYF. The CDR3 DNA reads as TGTGCCAGCAGCCAGGTTGCGGGAGATTATACGCAGTATTTT.

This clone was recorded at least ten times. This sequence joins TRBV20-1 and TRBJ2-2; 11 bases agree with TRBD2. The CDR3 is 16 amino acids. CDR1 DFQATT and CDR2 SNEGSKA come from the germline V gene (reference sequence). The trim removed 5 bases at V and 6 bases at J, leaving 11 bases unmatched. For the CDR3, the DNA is TGCAGTGCTCCTCGTGGGAGACTAGCGGGACCCGGGGAGCTGTTTTTT. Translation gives CSAPRGRLAGPGELFF.

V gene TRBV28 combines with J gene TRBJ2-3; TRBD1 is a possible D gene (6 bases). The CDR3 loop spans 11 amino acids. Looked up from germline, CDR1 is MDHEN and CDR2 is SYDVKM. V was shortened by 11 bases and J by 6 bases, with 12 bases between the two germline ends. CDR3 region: CAWRQGDTQYF. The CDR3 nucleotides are TGTGCCTGGAGGCAGGGGGATACGCAGTATTTT.

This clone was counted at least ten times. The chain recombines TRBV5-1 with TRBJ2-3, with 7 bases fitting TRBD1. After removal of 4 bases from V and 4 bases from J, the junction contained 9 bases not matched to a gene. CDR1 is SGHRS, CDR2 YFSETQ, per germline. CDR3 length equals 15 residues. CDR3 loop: CASSPTGSQADTQYF. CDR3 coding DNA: TGCGCCAGCAGCCCGACAGGGAGTCAGGCAGATACGCAGTATTTT.

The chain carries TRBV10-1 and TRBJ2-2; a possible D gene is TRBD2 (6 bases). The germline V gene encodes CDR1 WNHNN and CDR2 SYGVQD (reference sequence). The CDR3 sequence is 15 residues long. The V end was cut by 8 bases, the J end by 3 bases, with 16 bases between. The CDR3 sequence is CASPRGLVDTGELFF. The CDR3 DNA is TGCGCCAGCCCGCGGGGCTTGGTGGACACCGGGGAGCTGTTTTTT.

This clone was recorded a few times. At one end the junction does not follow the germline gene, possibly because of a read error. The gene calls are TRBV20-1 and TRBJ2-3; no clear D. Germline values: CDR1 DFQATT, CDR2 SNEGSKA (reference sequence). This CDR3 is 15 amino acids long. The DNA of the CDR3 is TGCAGTTCTAGAGGATCGACGGCTAGCACAGATACGCAGTATTTT. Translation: CSSRGSTASTDTQYF.

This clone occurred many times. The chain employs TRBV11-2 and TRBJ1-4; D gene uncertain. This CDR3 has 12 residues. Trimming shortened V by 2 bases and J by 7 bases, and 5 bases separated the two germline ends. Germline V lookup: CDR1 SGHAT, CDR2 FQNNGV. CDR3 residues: CASSLSVEKLFF. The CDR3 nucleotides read TGTGCCAGCAGCTTATCCGTTGAAAAACTGTTTTTT.

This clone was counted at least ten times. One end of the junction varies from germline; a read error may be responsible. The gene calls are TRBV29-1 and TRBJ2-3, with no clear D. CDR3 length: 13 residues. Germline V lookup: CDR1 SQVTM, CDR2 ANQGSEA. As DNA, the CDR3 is TGCAGCGCCGACATGTCCGGGCGTGACCCAGCAAATTTT. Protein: CSADMSGRDPANF.

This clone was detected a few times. CDR3: CASSIVATSPLHF. For the CDR3, the DNA is TGTGCCAGTAGTATAGTGGCCACTTCACCCCTCCACTTT. The V gene is TRBV19, the J gene TRBJ1-6, with unresolved D. Germline-derived CDR1 and CDR2 are LNHDA and SQIVND (reference sequence). This CDR3 spans 13 amino acids. With 1 base removed from V and 9 bases from J, the gap between germline ends came to 7 bases.

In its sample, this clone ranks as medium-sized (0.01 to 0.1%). The CDR3 nucleotides read TGTGCCATCAGTGGACCAGCGGGAAATCAAAACAATGAGCAGTTCTTC. It encodes CAISGPAGNQNNEQFF. V gene TRBV10-3 combines with J gene TRBJ2-1; 7 bases match TRBD2. Trimming removed 4 bases from V and 5 bases from J; junction bases left unmatched: 11. Germline lookup yields CDR1 ENHRY and CDR2 SYGVKD. This CDR3 comprises 16 residues.